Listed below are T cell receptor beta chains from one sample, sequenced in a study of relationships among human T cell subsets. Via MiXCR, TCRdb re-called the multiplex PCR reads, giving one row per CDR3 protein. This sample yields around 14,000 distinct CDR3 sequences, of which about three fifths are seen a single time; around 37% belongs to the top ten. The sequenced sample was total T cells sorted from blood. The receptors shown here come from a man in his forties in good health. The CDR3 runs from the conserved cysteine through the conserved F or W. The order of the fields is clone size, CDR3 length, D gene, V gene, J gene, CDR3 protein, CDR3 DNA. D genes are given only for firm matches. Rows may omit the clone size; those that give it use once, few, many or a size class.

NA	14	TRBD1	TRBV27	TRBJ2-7	CASSFGTGDYEQYF	TGTGCCAGCAGTTTTGGGACAGGGGACTACGAGCAGTACTTC
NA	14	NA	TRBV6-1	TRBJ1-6	CATGTRSFNSPLHF	TGTGCCACCGGGACACGAAGCTTTAATTCACCCCTCCACTTT
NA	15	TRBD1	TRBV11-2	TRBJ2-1	CASSFGQGLRNEQFF	TGTGCCAGCAGCTTCGGACAGGGCCTACGGAATGAGCAGTTCTTC
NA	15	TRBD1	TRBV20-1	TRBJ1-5	CSARDGGQDVQPQHF	TGCAGTGCTAGAGATGGCGGACAGGACGTTCAGCCCCAGCATTTT
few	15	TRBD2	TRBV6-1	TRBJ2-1	CASSDPSGGRIEQFF	TGTGCCAGCAGTGATCCTAGCGGAGGTCGTATTGAGCAGTTCTTC
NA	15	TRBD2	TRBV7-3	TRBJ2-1	CASSSGTSVYNEQFF	TGTGCCAGCAGCTCCGGGACTAGCGTTTACAATGAGCAGTTCTTC
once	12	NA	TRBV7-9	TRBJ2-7	CASSPQGLEQYF	TGTGCCAGCAGCCCACAGGGTCTCGAGCAGTACTTC
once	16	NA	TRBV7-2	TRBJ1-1	CASSRGLLTQNTEALF	TGTGCCAGCAGTCGAGGACTCTTAACACAGAACACTGAAGCTCTCTTT
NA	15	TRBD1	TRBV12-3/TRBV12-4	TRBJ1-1	CASSPRPDRDTEAFF	TGTGCCAGCAGTCCTAGACCGGACAGGGACACTGAAGCTTTCTTT
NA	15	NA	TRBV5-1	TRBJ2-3	CASSLEGLGADTQYF	TGCGCCAGCTCCCTGGAGGGGCTAGGGGCAGATACGCAGTATTTT
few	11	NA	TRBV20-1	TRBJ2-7	CSAEDAYEQYF	TGCAGTGCTGAGGACGCCTACGAGCAGTACTTC
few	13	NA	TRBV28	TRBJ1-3	CASSFRTGNTIYF	TGTGCCAGCAGTTTTAGGACCGGAAACACCATATATTTT
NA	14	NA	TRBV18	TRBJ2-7	CASSPRTLAYEQYF	TGTGCCAGCTCACCTCGGACCCTCGCCTACGAGCAGTACTTC
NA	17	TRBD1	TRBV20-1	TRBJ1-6	CSARSGTVVRKNSPLHF	TGCAGTGCTAGATCGGGGACAGTTGTCCGCAAGAATTCACCCCTCCACTTT
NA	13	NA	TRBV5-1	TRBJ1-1	CASSLGENTEAFF	TGCGCCAGCAGCCTCGGCGAGAACACTGAAGCTTTCTTT
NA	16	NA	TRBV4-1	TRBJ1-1	CASSPLWRAGNTEAFF	TGCGCCAGCAGCCCCCTTTGGAGGGCGGGTAACACTGAAGCTTTCTTT
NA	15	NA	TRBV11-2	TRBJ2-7	CASQWGQPVTYEQYF	TGTGCCAGTCAATGGGGCCAGCCGGTAACCTACGAGCAGTACTTC
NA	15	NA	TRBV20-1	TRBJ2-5	CSARDRSRAPDVEYF	TGCAGTGCTAGAGATCGATCCAGGGCTCCTGATGTGGAGTACTTC
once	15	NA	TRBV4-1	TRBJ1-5	CASSQDPGSSGPQHF	TGCGCCAGCAGCCAAGATCCGGGGAGTTCAGGGCCCCAGCATTTT
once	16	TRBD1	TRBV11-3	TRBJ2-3	CASSQGQGDVTDTQYF	TGTGCCAGCAGCCAAGGACAGGGAGATGTGACAGATACGCAGTATTTT
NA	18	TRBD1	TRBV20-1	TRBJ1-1	CSARDGDRGYVESAEAFF	TGCAGTGCTAGAGATGGGGACAGGGGGTATGTCGAATCCGCTGAAGCTTTCTTT
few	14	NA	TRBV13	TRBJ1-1	CASTYRVDIQSAFF	TGTGCCAGCACCTACAGGGTCGATATTCAGTCGGCTTTCTTT
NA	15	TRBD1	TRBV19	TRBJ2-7	CASSLDRQGPYEQYF	TGTGCCAGTAGTCTCGATCGACAGGGTCCTTACGAGCAGTACTTC
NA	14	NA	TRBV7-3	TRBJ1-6	CASSLGTSFSPLHF	TGTGCCAGCAGCCTCGGGACATCATTTTCACCCCTCCACTTT
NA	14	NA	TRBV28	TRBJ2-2	CASLQGQRTGELFF	TGTGCCAGCCTACAAGGACAGAGGACCGGGGAGCTGTTTTTT
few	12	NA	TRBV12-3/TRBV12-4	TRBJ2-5	CASSPREETQYF	TGTGCCAGCAGTCCCAGGGAAGAGACCCAGTACTTC
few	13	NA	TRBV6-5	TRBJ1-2	CASRLHNSYGYTF	TGTGCCAGCAGGCTCCACAACAGCTATGGCTACACCTTC